The sample holds one count of the clone carrying this TCR beta chain. Its antigen remains unidentified. The CDR3 extends over 15 amino acids. V lost 7 bases and J lost 2; bases outside the gene matches: 11. Germline CDR1 reads MNHEY; CDR2 reads SVGEGT. TCR beta CDR3 sequences were amplified from RNA transcripts. A set of HTBI primers served as the primers for a first-round RT-PCR of the TCR CDR3. TCRdb ran MiXCR on the multiplex PCR reads and lists one entry per CDR3 protein. The data show roughly 350,000 distinct CDR3 sequences, approximately 15% seen once. The data were taken from a study of T cells in Graves' hyperthyroidism and ophthalmopathy. Study outcomes and limitations: Through a model of 13 V-J features, ophthalmopathy was separated from stable hyperthyroidism. Among clonotypes expanded in thyroid above 0.001, most were also found in blood.

This rearrangement joins TRBV6-2 or TRBV6-3 to TRBJ2-7, with TRBD1 identical over 7 bases. The sample was blood. This receptor was obtained from a woman aged 40 to 50 with Graves' ophthalmopathy. The CDR3: CASTTGAGPPYEQYF. CDR3 nucleotide sequence: TGTGCCAGCACCACAGGGGCAGGGCCCCCCTACGAGCAGTACTTC.